Listed here is a single TCR beta chain. Its antigen specificity is not known. Qualities for individual bases were not recorded, and no much larger clone is one base off. The immunoSEQ Assay was the method used to sequence TCRbeta CDR3 regions. After extraction, genomic DNA underwent amplification by bias-controlled multiplex PCR, followed by high-throughput sequencing. Turning to the authors' computational methods: To quantify the absolute abundance of each unique TCRbeta CDR3 region, sequences were collapsed and filtered. T cell fraction was estimated by normalizing TCRbeta template counts to usable DNA, with usable DNA measured through amplification of reference genes found in all nucleated cells. Repertoire TCRs were annotated as SARS-CoV-2-specific by exact matching of V gene, CDR3 amino acid sequence and J gene to a known reactive TCR set. The reference SARS-CoV-2 TCR set came from MIRA and was filtered for enrichment in COVID-19-positive ImmuneCODE repertoires, removing public or cross-reactive TCRs. Based on the MIRA antigens, annotated TCRs were further analysed at the level of specific ORF or position within ORF. Depth was the summed frequency of annotated unique rearrangements, while breadth was defined as annotated unique rearrangements over total unique productive rearrangements. Two-sided Wilcoxon rank-sum tests were used to compare TCR breadth between groups. TCRdb's version of the immuneACCESS table is confined to in-frame rearrangements and falls short of the full clone set. An unresolved V gene accounts for under half of the shortfall where checked; the remainder is of unknown origin. V and J calls and clone size come straight from that table; D and trimming were deduced from the DNA. For this sample there are hundreds of thousands of clones; around 89% appear just once. About 1.5% of the sample is held by the ten biggest clonotypes.

The data were obtained in a study of Ad26.COV2.S vaccination and SARS-CoV-2 variants (dated by TCRdb to 2020 to 2023). Background on the whole study: Donors in the vaccine arm were drawn from COV1001, a phase I-IIa trial of Ad26.COV2.S in healthy adults that was multicentre, randomized, double-blind and placebo-controlled. Ad26.COV2.S was given intramuscularly at 5x10^10 or 1x10^11 viral particles, as a single shot or as two shots 56 days apart. Sequencing of the TCRbeta repertoire served to evaluate the specificity and breadth of SARS-CoV-2-reactive T cell receptors following Ad26.COV2.S vaccination. The TCR-sequenced set comprised roughly 30 samples: some 20 Ad26.COV2.S vaccine recipients, 5 placebo recipients and 8 SARS-CoV-2 convalescent individuals. Participants in the trial were split at random into five groups of five each, receiving low-dose or high-dose Ad26.COV2.S once or twice, or else placebo on both occasions. Investigators remained blinded to trial group allocation during experiments and outcome assessment. General conclusions and limits of the study: Non-spike TCR breadth was comparable between vaccine and placebo recipients, consistent with the vaccine containing only spike. The study was not powered to compare responses between vaccine doses or regimens. The authors noted that total T cell responses may have been underestimated by the TCR breadth and depth analyses. Ad26.COV2.S recipients had higher spike-specific TCR breadth than placebo recipients (P = 0.0014). Substantial breadth of spike-specific CD8+ and CD4+ T cell responses was reported after vaccination.

The CDR3 runs 11 amino acids, cysteine and phenylalanine included. Just the 33-base CDR3 DNA is kept, in frame starting at base 1. V loses 7 bases, J loses 7 bases, and the germline ends lie 11 bases apart. The germline V gene sets CDR1 to SQVTM and CDR2 to ANQGSEA. The treatment or condition label of this sample denotes: approximately 18 received Ad26.COV2.S at low or high dose, single or two shots; about five received placebo; per-sample allocation not given. Repertoires of vaccine and placebo recipients were sequenced from samples collected on day 63 after the first injection. In Cohort 1b, some 25 adults aged 18-55 years were enrolled at a single site in Boston, USA, between 29 July and 7 August 2020. As a vaccine, Ad26.COV2.S was a replication-incompetent adenovirus type 26 vector that expressed a prefusion-stabilized SARS-CoV-2 spike protein derived from the original Wuhan strain.

This sequence was found in a person aged 18-65 years who received the Ad26.COV2.S COVID-19 vaccine or a placebo. The chain was built from TRBV29-1 and TRBJ2-1, with a tentative D call of TRBD1 or TRBD2, each matching 5 bases. Specimen: peripheral blood, collected in a trial of Ad26.COV2.S vaccine versus placebo. The DNA sequence follows: TGCAGCGGACGCTGGGGGAATGAGCAGTTCTTC. It is translated as CSGRWGNEQFF.